The T cell receptor (beta chain) under discussion was sequenced for a study of control samples from healthy donors and cancer patients (dated by TCRdb to between 2020 and 2021). Only a few counts were recorded for this clone. The antigen it binds to is not known. Within one base of it there is no much larger clone, and no base qualities were kept. Taken from cysteine to phenylalanine, the CDR3 has 14 residues. Left in the record is the CDR3 DNA by itself, 42 bases read in frame from the first base. The germline V and J ends show losses of 3 bases and 1 base respectively, and no gene match explains 1 base of the junction. Sequences SGDLS (CDR1) and YYNGEE (CDR2) are obtained from the germline V gene. Libraries were built with the immunoSEQ multiplex PCR assay. The source is immuneACCESS, and TCRdb retained only in-frame sequences with V and J called. Part of the clones is not carried over; for the studies checked, unresolved V genes explain less than half of this, and the remainder is unexplained. This sample is represented by 150,000 to 200,000 clones; about 90% of them were singletons. About 1.4% of the sample belongs to the ten largest clones.

The receptor's source is a woman aged 45-65 years in good health. The sequenced material came from blood. The chain was built from TRBV9 and TRBJ1-5; TRBD1 matches 7 bases in the middle. The CDR3 is CASSATGSNQPQHF. The nucleotide sequence reads as follows: TGTGCCAGCAGCGCGACAGGGAGCAATCAGCCCCAGCATTTT.